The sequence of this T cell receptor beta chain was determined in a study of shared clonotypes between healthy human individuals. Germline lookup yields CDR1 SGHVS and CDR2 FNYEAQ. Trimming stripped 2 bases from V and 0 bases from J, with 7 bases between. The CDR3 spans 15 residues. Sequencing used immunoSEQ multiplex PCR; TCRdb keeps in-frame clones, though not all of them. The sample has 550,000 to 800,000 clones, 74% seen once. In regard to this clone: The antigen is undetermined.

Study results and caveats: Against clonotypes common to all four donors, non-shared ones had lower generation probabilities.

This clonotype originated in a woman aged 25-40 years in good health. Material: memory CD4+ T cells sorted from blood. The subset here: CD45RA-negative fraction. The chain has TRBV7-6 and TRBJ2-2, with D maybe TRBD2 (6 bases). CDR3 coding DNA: TGTGCCAGCAGCTTAACTAGCACGAACACCGGGGAGCTGTTTTTT. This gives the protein CASSLTSTNTGELFF.